This T cell receptor beta chain was found in a study of cytomegalovirus exposure and HLA in healthy donors. Primers for the PCR totalled 60 Vbeta and 13 Jbeta. The table came from immunoSEQ multiplex PCR; TCRdb's copy has only in-frame clones and leaves some out. The table shows about 150,000 clones, with 75% to 85% occurring only once. Germline CDR1 and CDR2: SGHDN and FVKESK. V lost 2 bases, J lost 5 bases, and 12 bases lay in between. The CDR3 contains 15 residues. Material: PBMCs. J is TRBJ2-2 and V is TRBV14; D is uncertain. The TCR comes from a woman aged 40 to 55 in good health and CMV-seropositive. This chain's CDR3 is CASSQLAARTGELFF. DNA of the CDR3: TGTGCCAGCAGCCAATTGGCAGCGCGGACCGGGGAGCTGTTTTTT. Drawing the rest from reference TRBV14 and TRBJ2-2, the complete variable domain is EAGVTQFPSHSVIEKGQTVTLRCDPISGHDNLYWYRRVMGKEIKFLLHFVKESKQDESGMPNNRFLAERTGGTYSTLKVQPAELEDSGVYFCASSQLAARTGELFFGEGSRLTVL.